This entry lists 2 T cell receptor beta chains sequenced from one sample in a study of graft-versus-host responses after intestinal transplantation (dated by TCRdb to 2020 to 2023). The library was made by the immunoSEQ multiplex PCR assay. Imported from immuneACCESS, the table was reduced by TCRdb to in-frame sequences with V and J called. These copies leave out some clones; in studies compared against another copy, an unresolved V gene accounts for under half, and the cause of the remainder is not known. In all, the sample holds over 20,000 clones, and 80% to 90% of those were seen once. The ten largest clonotypes hold over 4% of the sample. This specimen was PBMCs, taken just over 64 days after intestinal transplantation. Receptor source: a human patient who received an intestinal transplant, so some T cells may come from the graft donor.

This sequence joins TRBV30 and TRBJ2-3, with a tentative D call TRBD1 (5 bases). The ends were cut back, 7 bases at V and 2 bases at J, with 16 bases in the middle. In germline, CDR1 is GTSNPN, CDR2 SVGIG (reference sequence). The CDR3 contains 14 residues. CDR3 DNA: TGTGCCTCCCATTCCCAGGGAAACACAGATACGCAGTATTTT. Translating gives CASHSQGNTDTQYF.

The chain is built from TRBV7-6 and TRBJ2-1; no definite D call. V lost 4 bases to trimming and J lost 2 bases, with 12 bases between them. Germline CDR1 is SGHVS and CDR2 is FNYEAQ. The CDR3 totals 15 residues. CDR3 protein: CASSSTVVPYNEQFF. DNA for the CDR3: TGTGCCAGCAGCTCCACAGTGGTACCCTACAATGAGCAGTTCTTC.